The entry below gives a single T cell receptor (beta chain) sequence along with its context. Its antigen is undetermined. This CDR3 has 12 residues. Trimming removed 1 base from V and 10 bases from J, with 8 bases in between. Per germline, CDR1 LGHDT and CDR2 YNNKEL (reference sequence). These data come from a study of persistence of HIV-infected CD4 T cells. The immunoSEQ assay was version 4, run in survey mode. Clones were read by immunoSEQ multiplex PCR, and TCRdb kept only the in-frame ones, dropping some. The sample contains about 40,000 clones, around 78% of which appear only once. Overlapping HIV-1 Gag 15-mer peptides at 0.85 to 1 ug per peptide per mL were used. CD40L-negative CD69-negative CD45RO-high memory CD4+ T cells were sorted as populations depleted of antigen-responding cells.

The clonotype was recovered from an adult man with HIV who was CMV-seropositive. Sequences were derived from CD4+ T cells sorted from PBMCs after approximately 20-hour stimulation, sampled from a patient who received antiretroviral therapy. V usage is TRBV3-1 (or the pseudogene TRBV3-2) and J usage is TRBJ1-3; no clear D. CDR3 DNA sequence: TGTGCCAGCAGCCAAGGAGGACGGACCATATATTTT. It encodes CASSQGGRTIYF.